The 28 T cell receptor beta chains below all came from one sample that was sequenced in a study of patients and donors after allogeneic stem cell transplantation. Using its own MiXCR run on the RT-PCR reads, TCRdb lists one record per CDR3 protein. The repertoire includes some 92,000 distinct CDR3 sequences, roughly 52% of them detected once, and 61% sits in the top ten. Sequencing input: blood, either unsorted or a sorted T cell fraction (not recorded which). These receptor sequences come from a human donor who was either an allogeneic HSCT recipient or a stem cell or donor lymphocyte infusion donor (not recorded which). It is not recorded whose cells these are; they may come from a transplant donor.

This clonotype was seen a few times. V is TRBV20-1 and J is TRBJ1-3, with a tentative D call TRBD1 (6 bases). This CDR3 contains 16 residues. Trimming pared 0 bases from V and 2 bases from J, leaving 14 bases between. Germline CDR1 and CDR2: DFQATT and SNEGSKA (reference sequence). Here the CDR3 reads CSARDRTVSPGNTIYF. The CDR3 DNA follows: TGCAGTGCTAGAGACAGGACAGTCAGCCCTGGAAACACCATATATTTT.

The rearrangement uses TRBV4-3 and TRBJ2-1; no clear D. Germline CDR1 LGHNA, CDR2 YSLEER. The CDR3 consists of 12 residues. V was cut by 4 bases and J by 5 bases, with 6 bases left in between. The CDR3 reads CASSRANNEQFF. The CDR3 nucleotides are TGCGCCAGCAGCCGCGCGAACAATGAGCAGTTCTTC.

This sequence joins TRBV28 and TRBJ1-2; no reliable D call. Between the trimmed V and J ends, which lost 7 bases and 8 bases, there was a span of 11 bases. The CDR3 sequence is 11 residues long. CDR1 is MDHEN, CDR2 SYDVKM, per germline. CDR3 protein: CASKEGRGYTF. In nucleotides, the CDR3 is TGTGCCAGCAAGGAAGGGCGAGGCTACACCTTC.

The V call is TRBV9, the J call TRBJ2-1; D tentatively reads TRBD1 or TRBD2 (5 bases each). Germline V gene lookup returns CDR1 SGDLS and CDR2 YYNGEE. This CDR3 is 15 amino acids long. The V end lost 6 bases, the J end lost 4 bases, and 17 bases lay between the germline ends. The CDR3 nucleotides are TGTGCCAGCAACTTGGACGGGACCTTATACAATGAGCAGTTCTTC. Its protein is CASNLDGTLYNEQFF.

This clonotype turned up a few times. The genes are TRBV12-3 or TRBV12-4 and TRBJ2-2, with 11 bases matching TRBD1. Trimming removed 0 bases from V and 0 bases from J; junction bases left unmatched: 9. The CDR3 sequence is 20 residues long. For the CDR3, the DNA is TGTGCCAGCAGTTTAGCGGACGGGACAGGGGGATACGCGAACACCGGGGAGCTGTTTTTT. As protein: CASSLADGTGGYANTGELFF.

The chain employs TRBV9 and TRBJ2-2; D ambiguous. Germline CDR1 SGDLS, CDR2 YYNGEE. Trimming stripped 0 bases from V and 8 bases from J, with 8 bases between. The CDR3 has 13 residues. The CDR3 coding sequence is TGTGCCAGCAGCGTAGAGGTGGCAGGGGAGCTGTTTTTT. Amino acids: CASSVEVAGELFF.

CDR3 nucleotide sequence: TGCGCCAGCAGCCCCTGGGGCCCAGGGGGTCGAAACACTGAAGCTTTCTTT. It codes for CASSPWGPGGRNTEAFF. The chain recombines TRBV5-1 with TRBJ1-1; 7 nucleotides match TRBD1. This CDR3 is 17 amino acids long. CDR1 is SGHRS, CDR2 YFSETQ, per germline. The V and J ends lost 4 bases and 2 bases, in that order; junction bases with no gene match: 14. Looking up the rest from reference TRBV5-1 and TRBJ1-1 gives the full variable domain: KAGVTQTPRYLIKTRGQQVTLSCSPISGHRSVSWYQQTPGQGLQFLFEYFSETQRNKGNFPGRFSGRQFSNSRSEMNVSTLELGDSALYLCASSPWGPGGRNTEAFFGQGTRLTVV.

The chain joins TRBV15 to TRBJ2-3, with D unresolved. Germline V gene sequence: CDR1 LNHNV, CDR2 YYDKDF (reference sequence). Trimming removed 7 bases from V and 4 bases from J, with 12 bases in between. The CDR3 spans 13 residues. The CDR3 here is CATMGDYADTQYF. The CDR3 nucleotides read TGTGCCACCATGGGCGATTACGCAGATACGCAGTATTTT.

The rearrangement uses TRBV5-1 and TRBJ2-1; 12 bases align to TRBD2. This CDR3 contains 15 residues. Unmatched junction bases numbered 4, after V lost 4 bases and J lost 5 bases. Germline CDR1 is SGHRS and CDR2 is YFSETQ. The CDR3 bases are TGCGCCAGCAGCCAACTAGCGGGAGGTAACAATGAGCAGTTCTTC. Translated, it gives CASSQLAGGNNEQFF.

This clonotype was counted only a few times. The rearrangement uses TRBV7-4 and TRBJ1-1; 11 nucleotides match TRBD1. Germline V gene data show CDR1 as SGHVT and CDR2 as SQSDAQ. The CDR3 is 18 amino acids. J gave up 1 base and V 5 bases, and 12 bases lay outside the gene matches. CDR3 sequence reads: CASSHDYWTGGANTEAFF. In nucleotides, the CDR3 is TGTGCCAGCAGCCACGACTACTGGACAGGGGGCGCGAACACTGAAGCTTTCTTT.

The gene calls are TRBV14 and TRBJ2-2; D is perhaps TRBD2 (5 bases). CDR1 is SGHDN and CDR2 is FVKESK in the germline V gene. This CDR3 contains 13 residues. Trimming pared 5 bases from V and 6 bases from J, leaving 10 bases between. The CDR3 coding sequence is TGTGCCAGCAGCTCCGCGGGCTCCGGGGAGCTGTTTTTT. It encodes CASSSAGSGELFF. Using reference TRBV14 and TRBJ2-2 for the parts outside the CDR3, the full variable domain is EAGVTQFPSHSVIEKGQTVTLRCDPISGHDNLYWYRRVMGKEIKFLLHFVKESKQDESGMPNNRFLAERTGGTYSTLKVQPAELEDSGVYFCASSSAGSGELFFGEGSRLTVL.

The chain recombines TRBV6-5 with TRBJ2-2; D is unresolved. CDR1 and CDR2 from the germline V gene are MNHEY and SVGAGI. Trimming shortened V by 8 bases and J by 6 bases, and 13 bases separated the two germline ends. The CDR3 sequence is 13 residues long. The CDR3 DNA follows: TGTGCCAGCGGACCCCTGGGGTCCGGGGAGCTGTTTTTT. It specifies CASGPLGSGELFF.

This sequence joins TRBV20-1 and TRBJ1-5, with D unresolved. V was shortened by 0 bases and J by 7 bases, with 13 bases between the two germline ends. CDR1 and CDR2 from the germline V gene are DFQATT and SNEGSKA (reference sequence). CDR3 length equals 14 residues. This CDR3 is CSARDARGGQPQHF. The CDR3 DNA is TGCAGTGCTAGAGATGCCCGGGGAGGGCAGCCCCAGCATTTT.

The chain is built from TRBV28 and TRBJ1-2; D ambiguous. Germline V lookup: CDR1 MDHEN, CDR2 SYDVKM. The CDR3 covers 15 residues. V lost 5 bases, J lost 5 bases, and 18 bases lay in between. The CDR3 DNA is TGTGCCAGCAGTCCCCCTTCTTGGGGAGCTTATGGCTACACCTTC. Its translation is CASSPPSWGAYGYTF.

This chain joins TRBV29-1 and TRBJ1-1; D not resolved. Germline CDR1 SQVTM, CDR2 ANQGSEA. There are 12 residues in the CDR3. V gave up 7 bases and J gave up 0 bases, with 9 bases separating them. DNA of the CDR3: TGCAGCGGAGCCTTCATGAACACTGAAGCTTTCTTT. Translating gives CSGAFMNTEAFF. Using reference TRBV29-1 and TRBJ1-1 for the parts outside the CDR3, the full variable domain is SAVISQKPSRDICQRGTSLTIQCQVDSQVTMMFWYRQQPGQSLTLIATANQGSEATYESGFVIDKFPISRPNLTFSTLTVSNMSPEDSSIYLCSGAFMNTEAFFGQGTRLTVV.

This chain connects TRBV6-6 to TRBJ2-1; unclear D gene. Trimming cost V 2 bases and J 5 bases, with 4 bases left between them. The CDR3 runs 12 residues. Germline CDR1 MNHNY, CDR2 SVGAGI (reference sequence). The CDR3: CASSYQNNEQFF. The CDR3 DNA reads TGTGCCAGCAGTTACCAAAACAATGAGCAGTTCTTC.

The chain is built from TRBV12-3 or TRBV12-4 and TRBJ1-1; no definite D call. Trimming left V 1 base short and J 12 bases short, with 12 bases between. There are 12 residues in the CDR3. In nucleotides, the CDR3 is TGTGCCAGCAGTTTAGTTTTTGAGGAGACTTTCTTT. Translating it yields CASSLVFEETFF.

This clonotype was seen only a few times. This chain connects TRBV21-1 to TRBJ1-5. TRBV21-1 is annotated as a pseudogene. The CDR3 runs to 15 residues. The CDR3 is CASSARAGENQPQHF. The CDR3 nucleotides are TGTGCCAGCAGCGCCCGGGCGGGAGAGAATCAGCCCCAGCATTTT.

The rearrangement uses TRBV10-3 and TRBJ2-3, with D unresolved. Germline V lookup: CDR1 ENHRY, CDR2 SYGVKD. V dropped 7 bases and J dropped 1 base, with 18 bases sitting between them. This CDR3 has 16 amino acids. CDR3 loop: CAITAFPGKGTDTQYF. The CDR3 region has the DNA TGTGCCATCACCGCATTCCCCGGCAAGGGCACAGATACGCAGTATTTT.

The chain couples TRBV12-3 or TRBV12-4 to TRBJ2-5; 13 bases match TRBD2. Trimming removed 5 bases from V and 5 bases from J; junction bases left unmatched: 8. CDR3 length: 16 residues. The CDR3 sequence is CASSHGLAGVEETQYF. The CDR3 DNA reads TGTGCCAGCAGTCACGGACTAGCGGGAGTAGAGGAGACCCAGTACTTC.

This clonotype was found a few times. The gene calls are TRBV7-2 and TRBJ1-3; D not certain. The V end was cut by 5 bases, the J end by 1 base, with 9 bases between. Germline V gives CDR1 SGHTA, CDR2 FQGNSA. CDR3 size: 14 residues. The CDR3 nucleotides are TGTGCCAGCAGCCCGATGGGGTCTGGAAACACCATATATTTT. Its protein is CASSPMGSGNTIYF.

The chain uses TRBV20-1 and TRBJ1-1; D remains ambiguous. Trimming took off 2 bases at V and 1 base at J, with 5 bases between the two ends. Germline V CDR1 and CDR2: DFQATT, SNEGSKA (reference sequence). The CDR3 is made up of 12 amino acids. CDR3 in DNA: TGCAGTGCTAGACTAGAGAACACTGAAGCTTTCTTT. It is translated as CSARLENTEAFF.

The rearrangement links TRBV12-3 or TRBV12-4 to TRBJ1-3, with D uncertain. V lost 2 bases, J lost 0 bases, and 11 bases lay in between. The CDR3 runs 16 residues. CDR3 in amino acids: CASSLLAGLSGNTIYF. The CDR3 DNA reads TGTGCCAGCAGTTTATTGGCTGGCCTCTCTGGAAACACCATATATTTT.

The J gene is TRBJ1-1, the V gene TRBV29-1, with 7 bases fitting TRBD1. Germline V gives CDR1 SQVTM, CDR2 ANQGSEA. With 6 bases clipped from V and 3 bases from J, the junction kept 10 bases outside the gene matches. The CDR3 runs to 14 residues. As DNA, the CDR3 is TGCAGCGTCAACAGGGGAGGGTTGTACACTGAAGCTTTCTTT. Protein: CSVNRGGLYTEAFF. Together with reference TRBV29-1 and TRBJ1-1, the CDR3 gives the full variable domain: SAVISQKPSRDICQRGTSLTIQCQVDSQVTMMFWYRQQPGQSLTLIATANQGSEATYESGFVIDKFPISRPNLTFSTLTVSNMSPEDSSIYLCSVNRGGLYTEAFFGQGTRLTVV.

The genes are TRBV28 and TRBJ2-3; maybe TRBD2 (5 bases). The CDR3 is 13 amino acids. The germline V and J ends were trimmed by 7 bases and 2 bases, with 10 bases remaining between them. Germline V gene data show CDR1 as MDHEN and CDR2 as SYDVKM. The CDR3 loop is CASTKRDTDTQYF. The CDR3 DNA sequence: TGTGCCAGCACTAAGAGGGACACAGATACGCAGTATTTT.

V gene TRBV12-3 or TRBV12-4 combines with J gene TRBJ2-3, with 10 nucleotides matching TRBD2. Trimming removed 3 bases from V and 2 bases from J; junction bases left unmatched: 5. The CDR3 has 16 amino acids. CDR3 region: CASSFPSGRATDTQYF. DNA for the CDR3: TGTGCCAGCAGTTTTCCTAGCGGGAGAGCCACAGATACGCAGTATTTT.

This clonotype was observed once. The chain joins TRBV20-1 to TRBJ2-4; 11 bases agree with TRBD2. The CDR3 has 19 residues. Germline V gene data show CDR1 as DFQATT and CDR2 as SNEGSKA (reference sequence). Germline trimming cut 0 bases from V and 0 bases from J; bases unmatched to any gene: 10. The CDR3 DNA reads TGCAGTGCTAGAGATCTCGGGACTAGCGGACCCTTAGCCAAAAACATTCAGTACTTC. Amino acid sequence: CSARDLGTSGPLAKNIQYF.

CDR3 residues: CASSPPYGLNTEAFF. The CDR3 bases are TGTGCCAGCAGCCCCCCCTACGGGCTGAACACTGAAGCTTTCTTT. The gene calls are TRBV4-2 and TRBJ1-1; no firm D call. Per the germline V gene, CDR1 is LGHNA and CDR2 is YNFKEQ. The CDR3 sequence is 15 residues long. V dropped 4 bases and J dropped 0 bases, with 12 bases sitting between them.